The 15 T cell receptor beta chains reported below all come from one sample, sequenced in a study of radiotherapy plus CTLA-4 blockade in lung cancer. The data were produced by immunoSEQ multiplex PCR, yet TCRdb's version contains in-frame clones alone and is incomplete. The repertoire holds roughly 30,000 clones, with roughly 79% as singletons. The sequenced sample was peripheral blood, obtained from a patient treated with radiotherapy plus ipilimumab. The receptors originated from a human donor with non-small cell lung cancer that progressed on radiotherapy plus ipilimumab.

The CDR3 loop is CATRGGTGRAEAFF. The DNA for the CDR3 is TGTGCCACCCGAGGGGGGACAGGGAGGGCTGAAGCTTTCTTT. This sequence joins TRBV19 and TRBJ1-1; 9 positions match TRBD1. Per the germline V gene, CDR1 is LNHDA and CDR2 is SQIVND (reference sequence). The length of the CDR3 is 14 residues. V dropped 10 bases and J dropped 6; count of bases not matched to a gene: 12.

The chain couples TRBV30 to TRBJ1-1; tentatively, D is TRBD1 (5 bases). The CDR3 runs to 13 residues. Per germline, CDR1 GTSNPN and CDR2 SVGIG (reference sequence). V was cut by 1 base and J by 5 bases, with 11 bases left in between. The DNA of the CDR3 is TGTGCCTGGAGTGAAAAGGGGAGGACTGAAGCTTTCTTT. It codes for CAWSEKGRTEAFF.

The chain links TRBV28 to TRBJ1-2, with D perhaps matching TRBD1 (6 bases). Germline values: CDR1 MDHEN, CDR2 SYDVKM. Trimming took off 8 bases at V and 0 bases at J, with 16 bases between the two ends. This CDR3 spans 15 amino acids. This CDR3 is CASASRGQPNYGYTF. CDR3 coding DNA: TGTGCCAGCGCGTCTCGAGGACAGCCTAACTATGGCTACACCTTC.

The J gene is TRBJ2-1, the V gene TRBV5-1; 7 bases align to TRBD1. The CDR3 is made up of 15 amino acids. Losses at the gene ends were 4 bases for V and 4 bases for J; bases not matched to a gene: 8. Per germline, CDR1 SGHRS and CDR2 YFSETQ. The CDR3 coding sequence is TGCGCCAGCAGCCAAGAACCGGGACAGTACAATGAGCAGTTCTTC. The encoded protein is CASSQEPGQYNEQFF.

The rearrangement uses TRBV29-1 and TRBJ1-1; possible D gene TRBD1, 6 bases. The CDR3 runs 15 residues. CDR1 and CDR2 from the germline V gene are SQVTM and ANQGSEA. The CDR3 DNA follows: TGCAGTTCCCCGGCAGGGGAGGGGATGAACACTGAAGCTTTCTTT. Protein sequence: CSSPAGEGMNTEAFF. The entire variable domain, with the rest obtained from reference TRBV29-1 and TRBJ1-1, is as follows: SAVISQKPSRDICQRGTSLTIQCQVDSQVTMMFWYRQQPGQSLTLIATANQGSEATYESGFVIDKFPISRPNLTFSTLTVSNMSPEDSSIYLCSSPAGEGMNTEAFFGQGTRLTVV.

This clone was counted between two and nine times. The chain's CDR3 is CASSSAWGHNEQFF. In nucleotides, the CDR3 is TGTGCCAGCAGCTCAGCTTGGGGGCACAATGAGCAGTTCTTC. The chain combines TRBV11-2 with TRBJ2-1; D possibly corresponds to TRBD1 (6 bases). Germline V gene data show CDR1 as SGHAT and CDR2 as FQNNGV. The CDR3 totals 14 residues. Trimming shortened V by 4 bases and J by 5 bases, and 12 bases separated the two germline ends.

This clone was seen a handful of times. This rearrangement joins TRBV11-3 to TRBJ2-2, with a weak D call TRBD1 (6 bases). Trimming removed 3 bases from V and 4 bases from J, with 12 bases in between. Germline-derived CDR1 and CDR2 are SGHNT and YENEEA. The CDR3 length is 15 residues. As DNA, the CDR3 is TGTGCCAGCAGCTTCAGGGGAAAGGTCACCGGGGAGCTGTTTTTT. Translating gives CASSFRGKVTGELFF.

This clone has more than one count but fewer than ten. The chain uses TRBV7-2 and TRBJ1-1; D unclear. The CDR3 sequence is 13 residues long. V dropped 4 bases and J dropped 7 bases, with 13 bases sitting between them. CDR1 and CDR2 (germline): SGHTA, FQGNSA. This CDR3 is CASSSYPSNEAFF. The CDR3 coding sequence is TGTGCCAGCAGCTCCTACCCATCGAATGAAGCTTTCTTT. The full variable domain, with the rest looked up from reference TRBV7-2 and TRBJ1-1, is GAGVSQSPSNKVTEKGKDVELRCDPISGHTALYWYRQSLGQGLEFLIYFQGNSAPDKSGLPSDRFSAERTGGSVSTLTIQRTQQEDSAVYLCASSSYPSNEAFFGQGTRLTVV.

The chain is built from TRBV18 and TRBJ2-3; 12 bases line up with TRBD2. The CDR3 loop spans 16 amino acids. The junction had 2 bases not matched to a gene; V was cut back by 3 bases and J by 1 base. Germline CDR1 KGHSH, CDR2 LQKENI. The CDR3 sequence: CASSPWTSGGTDTQYF. The CDR3 DNA sequence: TGTGCCAGCTCACCTTGGACTAGCGGGGGCACAGATACGCAGTATTTT.

The chain has TRBV27 and TRBJ1-5; 7 positions match TRBD1. After removal of 1 base from V and 2 bases from J, the junction contained 5 bases not matched to a gene. The CDR3 loop spans 16 amino acids. The germline V gene has CDR1 MNHEY and CDR2 SMNVEV (reference sequence). Written as DNA, the CDR3 is TGTGCCAGCAGTTTATACACAGGGGCCGGCAATCAGCCCCAGCATTTT. Its protein is CASSLYTGAGNQPQHF.

The V gene is TRBV2, the J gene TRBJ2-7; either TRBD1 or TRBD2 may fit D (5 bases each). Germline V lookup: CDR1 SNHLY, CDR2 FYNNEI. Between the trimmed V and J ends, which lost 8 bases and 0 bases, there was a span of 11 bases. The CDR3 runs 13 residues. The CDR3 reads CASLRDDSYEQYF. CDR3 sequence (DNA): TGTGCCAGCCTCCGGGACGACTCCTACGAGCAGTACTTC. Variable domain in full (rest from reference TRBV2 and TRBJ2-7): EPEVTQTPSHQVTQMGQEVILRCVPISNHLYFYWYRQILGQKVEFLVSFYNNEISEKSEIFDDQFSVERPDGSNFTLKIRSTKLEDSAMYFCASLRDDSYEQYFGPGTRLTVT.

The chain has TRBV10-2 and TRBJ2-5; D not certain. The CDR3 loop spans 13 amino acids. CDR1 and CDR2 (germline): WSHSY, SAAADI. The V end lost 8 bases, the J end lost 5 bases, and 15 bases lay between the germline ends. CDR3 residues: CASSEARRETQYF. As DNA, the CDR3 is TGCGCCAGCTCTGAGGCCCGACGGGAGACCCAGTACTTC.

The chain couples TRBV7-8 to TRBJ1-2; 9 bases match TRBD1. The V segment lost 2 bases and the J segment 4 bases; nucleotides outside the gene matches: 5. CDR3 length: 15 residues. Germline lookup yields CDR1 SGHVS and CDR2 FQNEAQ. The CDR3 DNA sequence: TGTGCCAGCAGCTTAAATACAGGGGGCGTCTATGGCTACACCTTC. Translating it yields CASSLNTGGVYGYTF.

The chain employs TRBV5-6 and TRBJ2-4, with 8 positions matching TRBD2. The CDR3 sequence is 15 residues long. J was trimmed by 8 bases and V by 1 base; bases with no gene match: 8. The germline CDR1 and CDR2 sequences are SGHDT and YYEEEE. CDR3: CASSLSRGGLDIQYF. The DNA for the CDR3 is TGTGCCAGCAGCTTGTCTCGGGGGGGCCTGGACATTCAGTACTTC.

This clone was counted a single time. This chain links TRBV27 with TRBJ2-1; 11 bases line up with TRBD2. Germline V gives CDR1 MNHEY, CDR2 SMNVEV (reference sequence). This CDR3 is built from 14 residues. The J segment lost 7 bases and the V segment lost 5 bases, leaving 4 bases of the junction unmatched. The CDR3 DNA sequence: TGTGCCAGCAGTCTAGGACTAGCGGGTAATGAGCAGTTCTTC. Its protein product is CASSLGLAGNEQFF.